This TCR beta chain was captured by sequencing in a study of T cell changes during pregnancy in multiple sclerosis. Sequenced by immunoSEQ multiplex PCR; TCRdb stores in-frame clones only, minus some. The sample holds 75,000 to 95,000 clones; more than 85% are singletons and the top ten take around 0.93%. The CDR3 contains 13 residues. Germline lookup yields CDR1 MGHRA and CDR2 YSYEKL. The V and J ends lost 2 bases and 3 bases respectively, with 8 bases between them. This receptor was identified in a female donor with multiple sclerosis, enrolled in a pregnancy study. The sequencing here drew on peripheral blood, taken before pregnancy. The chain recombines TRBV4-1 with TRBJ2-7, with D uncertain. This CDR3 is CASSQYSFYEQYF. As DNA, the CDR3 is TGCGCCAGCAGCCAATATTCCTTCTACGAGCAGTACTTC.